This TCR beta chain was identified during a study of graft-versus-host responses after intestinal transplantation. Findings and caveats of the study: Recipient bone marrow held GvH clones, some seen earlier in ileum or blood. Allografts carried high graft-versus-host to host-versus-graft clonal ratios in patients having graft-donor T cell macrochimerism.

Note on this clone: The antigen remains unidentified.

Profiled with immunoSEQ multiplex PCR; TCRdb holds only in-frame clones, not every one. The table has roughly 100,000 clones, roughly 91% seen once. The CDR3 sequence is 15 residues long. Trimming took 0 bases from V and 7 from J, leaving 13 bases between them. From germline, CDR1 is LGHNA and CDR2 YNFKEQ. The sequence was obtained from a human donor who was the organ donor for an intestinal transplant. V gene TRBV4-2 combines with J gene TRBJ1-5; D may be TRBD1 (6 bases). This specimen was unstimulated CD4+ T cells sorted from spleen or lymph node cells, taken before transplant. CDR3 nucleotides: TGTGCCAGCAGCCAAGACTGGGGGCGAGGGCAGCCCCAGCATTTT. It specifies CASSQDWGRGQPQHF.